This TCR beta chain is drawn from a study of T cell responses to AZD1222 COVID-19 vaccine. CDR1 is SGHVS, CDR2 FQNEAQ, per germline. Trimming removed 2 bases from V and 1 base from J, with 12 bases in between. The CDR3 is 15 amino acids. Sequenced by immunoSEQ multiplex PCR; TCRdb stores in-frame clones only, minus some. This table has tens of thousands of clones, under 95% appearing once. The table lists this clone with a few counts. No antigen is known for it. Points from the study as a whole: Nearly half of spike-specific TCRs reportedly target variant regions that are unmutated in the B.1.351 and B.1.1.7 variants. The study identified only five or six AZD1222 recipients as seropositive at baseline.

The source of this sequence is an adult who received the MenACWY meningococcal vaccine as a control. The J gene is TRBJ2-7, the V gene TRBV7-8; D perhaps matches TRBD1 (6 bases). Material: peripheral blood, obtained 28 days after the second dose of the MenACWY control vaccine. The CDR3 bases are TGTGCCAGCAGCTTACGCCAGGGGCCGTCCTACGAGCAGTACTTC. Translating it yields CASSLRQGPSYEQYF.